This T cell receptor beta chain was captured in a study of cytotoxic CD8 clonotypes in ibrutinib-treated CLL. Study conclusions and caveats: Public clonotypes, an uncommon group, contracted or remained stable on treatment.

Depth targeted 1 in 200,000 to 1 in 1 million T cells, averaging around 10x coverage per clonotype. TCRdb keeps only in-frame clones here, not all; method: immunoSEQ multiplex PCR. The sample carries more than 85,000 clones, roughly four fifths recorded once. Germline V gene sequence: CDR1 SGDLS, CDR2 YYNGEE. With 1 base removed from V and 4 bases from J, the gap between germline ends came to 19 bases. This CDR3 is 17 amino acids long. Around 2 micrograms of genomic DNA from cryopreserved PBMCs went into TCR beta libraries. Notes on this clone: The antigen is unknown.

The chain joins TRBV9 to TRBJ2-3, with D perhaps TRBD1 (6 bases). The receptor's source is a human donor with chronic lymphocytic leukemia. This specimen was PBMCs, taken after 24 months of ibrutinib treatment. CDR3 sequence: CASSVTDASWGPDTQYF. The DNA of the CDR3 is TGTGCCAGCAGCGTAACGGATGCTAGCTGGGGGCCAGATACGCAGTATTTT. The variable domain in full, with the rest retrieved from reference TRBV9 and TRBJ2-3, is DSGVTQTPKHLITATGQRVTLRCSPRSGDLSVYWYQQSLDQGLQFLIQYYNGEERAKGNILERFSAQQFPDLHSELNLSSLELGDSALYFCASSVTDASWGPDTQYFGPGTRLTVL.